The sequence of this T cell receptor beta chain was determined in a study of T cell responses to AZD1222 COVID-19 vaccine listed by TCRdb under 2021. Study-wide context: AZD1222 recipients given second doses at about 4 weeks or at about 12 weeks were pooled, since spike-specific TCR depth and breadth were not found to differ between the two schedules. TCR sequencing covered over 230 trial participants: approximately 200 given two doses of AZD1222 and 26 given two doses of MenACWY control vaccine. Trial participants were enrolled by age into 18-55, 56-69 and 70-plus year subgroups, with around 150, 28 and 57 TCR-sequenced participants respectively. Results and caveats for the whole study, not just this receptor: The vaccine-associated CD4 TCRs covered the entire spike protein, and the dominant responses fell in regions 160-218 and 743-854. After two AZD1222 doses, spike-specific TCR breadth and depth were significantly higher than at day 0 and than in MenACWY recipients. Only six or seven AZD1222 recipients were SARS-CoV-2 seropositive at baseline, limiting conclusions about previously exposed vaccinees. Reportedly, almost half of the unique spike-specific TCRs recognized epitopes lying outside the regions that are mutated in the B.1.351 and B.1.1.7 variants. The 56-69-year group was small, and its depth increase did not reach significance, likely because of low power. No day 14 peak-response samples were available, so repertoires were characterized only after the peak T cell response. Participants were mostly white British and included more females than males, and it was suggested by the authors that clonal diversity may have been underestimated.

Note on this clone: Its antigen specificity is not known. It has no much larger one-base neighbor in the sample; base qualities were not kept.

The CDR3 regions of human TCRbeta chains were subjected to immunosequencing. As for the original processing: TCRs in the repertoires were compared against a reference library of SARS-CoV-2-specific TCRs that had been generated with the MIRA antigen-specificity platform. Breadth was defined as the fraction of unique TCRs that were SARS-CoV-2-associated, and depth was defined as the fraction of total T cells that were SARS-CoV-2-associated. Using the MIRA data, each spike-specific TCR was assigned both to the spike region to which the TCR was reactive and to a CD4 or CD8 class. Log10-transformed breadth and depth values were compared by one-way ANOVA with Sidak's multiple comparisons tests. TCRdb provides this immuneACCESS table in a form limited to in-frame rearrangements. Some clones are lacking; in checked studies, under half of them reflect an unresolved V gene, and why the rest are absent is not known. V and J calls and clone size are as listed in that table; D and trimming were resolved from the DNA. The sample includes roughly 190,000 clones, with approximately 95% observed a single time. Together, the top ten hold about 4.2% of the sample.

The CDR3 runs 14 residues from the cysteine to the phenylalanine. Kept here is only the CDR3 DNA, which spans 42 bases and is read in frame from base 1. Trimming removed 5 bases from V and 6 bases from J, leaving 16 bases between the germline ends. The germline V gene supplies CDR1 SGHVS and CDR2 FQNEAQ. Taken with the paper, the label for time point translates to: baseline before first vaccination. Vaccinee samples came from UK trials COV001 and COV002, including a single-blind randomized controlled phase 2/3 trial of AZD1222 (ChAdOx1 nCoV-19) in healthy adults. For TCRbeta chain sequencing, PBMC samples were collected from trial participants at day 0 and at day 28 after the second dose.

This TCR was recovered from an adult in good health. Source: peripheral blood, taken on day 0 of AZD1222 vaccination. The receptor chain draws on TRBV7-8 and TRBJ1-2; tentative D gene TRBD1, with 6 bases matching. The CDR3: CASSQGGPGNGYTF. DNA sequence: TGTGCCAGCAGCCAAGGGGGGCCTGGGAATGGCTACACCTTC.